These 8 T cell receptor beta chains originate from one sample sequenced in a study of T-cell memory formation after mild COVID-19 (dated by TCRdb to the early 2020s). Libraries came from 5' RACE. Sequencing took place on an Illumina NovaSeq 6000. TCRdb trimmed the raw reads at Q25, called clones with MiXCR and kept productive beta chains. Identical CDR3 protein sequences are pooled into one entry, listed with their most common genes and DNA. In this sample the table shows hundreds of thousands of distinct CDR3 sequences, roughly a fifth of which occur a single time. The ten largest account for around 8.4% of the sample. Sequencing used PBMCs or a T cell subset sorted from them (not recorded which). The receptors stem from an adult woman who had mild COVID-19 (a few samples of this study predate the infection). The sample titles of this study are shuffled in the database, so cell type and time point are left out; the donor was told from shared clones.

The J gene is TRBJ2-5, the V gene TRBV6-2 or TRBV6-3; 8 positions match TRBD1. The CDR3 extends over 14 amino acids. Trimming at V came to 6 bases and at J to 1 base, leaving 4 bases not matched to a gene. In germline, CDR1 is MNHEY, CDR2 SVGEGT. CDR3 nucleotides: TGTGCCAGCAGGCGGGACAGGAGCCAAGAGACCCAGTACTTC. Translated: CASRRDRSQETQYF.

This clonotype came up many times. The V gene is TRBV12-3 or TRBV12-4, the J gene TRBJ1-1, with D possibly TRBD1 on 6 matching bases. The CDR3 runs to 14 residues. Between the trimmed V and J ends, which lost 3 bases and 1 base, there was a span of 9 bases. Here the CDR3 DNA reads TGTGCCAGCAGTTTCACAGGGAAGAACACTGAAGCTTTCTTT. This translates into CASSFTGKNTEAFF.

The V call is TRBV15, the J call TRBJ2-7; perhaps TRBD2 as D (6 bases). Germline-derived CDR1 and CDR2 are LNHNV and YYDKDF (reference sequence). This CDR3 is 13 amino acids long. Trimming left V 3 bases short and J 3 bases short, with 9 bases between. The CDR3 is CATSRGGNYEQYF. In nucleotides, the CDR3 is TGTGCCACCAGCAGGGGCGGGAACTACGAGCAGTACTTC.

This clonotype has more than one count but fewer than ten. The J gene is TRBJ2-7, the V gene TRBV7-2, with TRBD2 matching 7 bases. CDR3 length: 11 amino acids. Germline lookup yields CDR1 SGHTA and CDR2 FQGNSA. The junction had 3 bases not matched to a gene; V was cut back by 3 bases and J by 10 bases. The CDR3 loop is CASSFRLAQYF. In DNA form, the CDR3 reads TGTGCCAGCAGCTTTCGACTAGCCCAGTACTTC.

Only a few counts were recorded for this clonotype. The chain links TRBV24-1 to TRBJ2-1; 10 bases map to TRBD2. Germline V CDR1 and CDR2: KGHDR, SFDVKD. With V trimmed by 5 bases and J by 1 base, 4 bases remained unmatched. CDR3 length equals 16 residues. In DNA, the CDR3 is TGTGCCACCAGTGCCGAACTAGCGGGGTCCTACAATGAGCAGTTCTTC. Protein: CATSAELAGSYNEQFF.

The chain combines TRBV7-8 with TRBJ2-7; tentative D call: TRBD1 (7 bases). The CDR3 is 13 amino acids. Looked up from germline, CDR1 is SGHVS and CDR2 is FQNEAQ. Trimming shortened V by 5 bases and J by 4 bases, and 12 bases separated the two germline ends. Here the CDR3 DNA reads TGTGCCAGCAGCAGCAGGGGGAGGTACGAGCAGTACTTC. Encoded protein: CASSSRGRYEQYF. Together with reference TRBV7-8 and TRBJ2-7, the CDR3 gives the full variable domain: GAGVSQSPRYKVAKRGQDVALRCDPISGHVSLFWYQQALGQGPEFLTYFQNEAQLDKSGLPSDRFFAERPEGSVSTLKIQRTQQEDSAVYLCASSSRGRYEQYFGPGTRLTVT.

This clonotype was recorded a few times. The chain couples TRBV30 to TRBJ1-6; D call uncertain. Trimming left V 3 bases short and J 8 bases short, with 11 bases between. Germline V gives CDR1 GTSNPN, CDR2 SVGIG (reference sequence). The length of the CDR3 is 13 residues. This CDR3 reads CAWSADLDSPLHF. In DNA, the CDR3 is TGTGCCTGGAGCGCGGACCTTGATTCACCCCTCCACTTT.

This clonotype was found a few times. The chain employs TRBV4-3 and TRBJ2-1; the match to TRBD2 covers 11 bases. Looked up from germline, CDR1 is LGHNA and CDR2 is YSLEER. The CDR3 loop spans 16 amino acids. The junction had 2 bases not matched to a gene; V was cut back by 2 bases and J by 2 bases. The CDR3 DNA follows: TGCGCCAGCAGCCAACCGGGACTAGCGGCCTACAATGAGCAGTTCTTC. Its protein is CASSQPGLAAYNEQFF.